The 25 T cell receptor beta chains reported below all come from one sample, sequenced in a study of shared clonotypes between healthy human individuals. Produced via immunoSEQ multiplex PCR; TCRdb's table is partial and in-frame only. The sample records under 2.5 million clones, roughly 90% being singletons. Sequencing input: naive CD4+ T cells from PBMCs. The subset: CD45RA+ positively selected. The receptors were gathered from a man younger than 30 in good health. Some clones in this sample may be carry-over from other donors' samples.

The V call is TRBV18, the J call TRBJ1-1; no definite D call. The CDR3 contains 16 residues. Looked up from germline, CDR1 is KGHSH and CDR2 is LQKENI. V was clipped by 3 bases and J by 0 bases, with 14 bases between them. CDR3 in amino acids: CASSPTVSAMNTEAFF. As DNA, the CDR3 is TGTGCCAGCTCACCTACCGTTTCAGCAATGAACACTGAAGCTTTCTTT.

The CDR3, as DNA: TGTGCCAGCAGAAGTGACAGGGGGCGAGAGCAGTACTTC. This encodes CASRSDRGREQYF. The genes are TRBV6-5 and TRBJ2-7, with 10 positions matching TRBD1. Germline V gene data show CDR1 as MNHEY and CDR2 as SVGAGI. The CDR3 totals 13 residues. V lost 6 bases and J lost 7; bases outside the gene matches: 6.

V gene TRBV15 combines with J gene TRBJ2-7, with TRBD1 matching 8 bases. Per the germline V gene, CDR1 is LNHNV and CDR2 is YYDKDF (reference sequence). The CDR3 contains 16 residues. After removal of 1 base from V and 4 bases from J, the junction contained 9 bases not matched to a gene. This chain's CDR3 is CATSRAPAGGAYEQYF. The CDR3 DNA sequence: TGTGCCACCAGCAGAGCCCCCGCAGGGGGCGCGTACGAGCAGTACTTC.

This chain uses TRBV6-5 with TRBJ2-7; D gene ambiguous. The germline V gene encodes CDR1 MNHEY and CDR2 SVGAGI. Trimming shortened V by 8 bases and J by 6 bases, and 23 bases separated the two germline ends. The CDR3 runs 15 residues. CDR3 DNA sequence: TGTGCCAGCCGGGTTGTATCGGCGGCTTTGGGCGAGCAGTACTTC. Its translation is CASRVVSAALGEQYF.

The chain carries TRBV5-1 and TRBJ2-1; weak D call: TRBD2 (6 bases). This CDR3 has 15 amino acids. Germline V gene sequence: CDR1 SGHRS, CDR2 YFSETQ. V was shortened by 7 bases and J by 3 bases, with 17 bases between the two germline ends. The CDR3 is CASGDRRGYYNEQFF. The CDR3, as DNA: TGCGCCAGCGGGGATCGGCGGGGTTACTACAATGAGCAGTTCTTC.

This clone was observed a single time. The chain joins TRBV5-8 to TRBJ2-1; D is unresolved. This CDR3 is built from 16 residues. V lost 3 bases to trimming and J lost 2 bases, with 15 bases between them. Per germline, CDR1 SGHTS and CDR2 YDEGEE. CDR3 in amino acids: CASSSRLRGTYNEQFF. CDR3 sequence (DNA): TGTGCCAGCAGCTCCCGACTTCGTGGCACCTACAATGAGCAGTTCTTC.

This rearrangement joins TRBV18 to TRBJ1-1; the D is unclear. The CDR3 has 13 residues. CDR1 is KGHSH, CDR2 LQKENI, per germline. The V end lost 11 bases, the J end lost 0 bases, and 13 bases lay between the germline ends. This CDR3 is CAGKTALNTEAFF. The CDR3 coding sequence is TGTGCCGGAAAGACGGCTTTGAACACTGAAGCTTTCTTT.

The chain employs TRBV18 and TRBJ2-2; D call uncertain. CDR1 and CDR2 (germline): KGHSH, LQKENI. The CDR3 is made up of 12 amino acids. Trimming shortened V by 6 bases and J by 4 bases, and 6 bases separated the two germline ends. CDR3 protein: CASSQPTGELFF. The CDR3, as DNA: TGTGCCAGCTCCCAGCCCACCGGGGAGCTGTTTTTT.

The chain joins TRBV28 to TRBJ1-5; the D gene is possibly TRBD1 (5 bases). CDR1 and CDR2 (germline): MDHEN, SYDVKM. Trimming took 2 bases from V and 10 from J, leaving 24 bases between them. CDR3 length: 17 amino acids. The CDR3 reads CASSLGGGILLISPQHF. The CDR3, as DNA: TGTGCCAGCAGTTTAGGGGGGGGGATACTCCTGATCAGCCCCCAGCATTTT. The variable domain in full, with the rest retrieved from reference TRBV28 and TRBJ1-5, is DVKVTQSSRYLVKRTGEKVFLECVQDMDHENMFWYRQDPGLGLRLIYFSYDVKMKEKGDIPEGYSVSREKKERFSLILESASTNQTSMYLCASSLGGGILLISPQHFGDGTRLSIL.

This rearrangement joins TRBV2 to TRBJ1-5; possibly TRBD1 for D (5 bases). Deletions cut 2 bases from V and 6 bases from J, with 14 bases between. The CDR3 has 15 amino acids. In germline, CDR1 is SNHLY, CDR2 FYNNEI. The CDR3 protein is CASSEQGEGFQPQHF. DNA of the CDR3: TGTGCCAGCAGTGAACAGGGTGAGGGATTTCAGCCCCAGCATTTT.

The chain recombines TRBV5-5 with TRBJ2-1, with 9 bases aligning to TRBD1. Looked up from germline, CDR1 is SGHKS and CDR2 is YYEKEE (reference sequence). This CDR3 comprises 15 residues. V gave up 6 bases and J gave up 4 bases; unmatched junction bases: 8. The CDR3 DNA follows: TGTGCCAGCATCGTGGGACAGGGATCTTACAATGAGCAGTTCTTC. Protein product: CASIVGQGSYNEQFF.

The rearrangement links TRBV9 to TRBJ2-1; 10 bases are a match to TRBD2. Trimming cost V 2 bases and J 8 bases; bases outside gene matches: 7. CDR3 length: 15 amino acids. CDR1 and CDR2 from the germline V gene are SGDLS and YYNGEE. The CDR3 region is CASSVLAGDRDEQFF. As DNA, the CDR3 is TGTGCCAGCAGCGTTCTAGCGGGAGATCGTGATGAGCAGTTCTTC.

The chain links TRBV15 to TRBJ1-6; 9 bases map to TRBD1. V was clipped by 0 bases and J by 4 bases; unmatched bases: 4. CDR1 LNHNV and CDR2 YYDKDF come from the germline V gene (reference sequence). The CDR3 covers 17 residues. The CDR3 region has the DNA TGTGCCACCAGCAGAGATCGGGACAGGGCTTATAATTCACCCCTCCACTTT. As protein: CATSRDRDRAYNSPLHF.

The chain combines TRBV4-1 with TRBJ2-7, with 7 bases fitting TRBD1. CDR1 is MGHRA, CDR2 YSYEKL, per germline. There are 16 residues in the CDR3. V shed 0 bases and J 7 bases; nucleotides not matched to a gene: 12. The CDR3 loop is CASSQDRDSYVGEQYF. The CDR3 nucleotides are TGCGCCAGCAGCCAAGATCGGGACAGCTATGTTGGTGAGCAGTACTTC.

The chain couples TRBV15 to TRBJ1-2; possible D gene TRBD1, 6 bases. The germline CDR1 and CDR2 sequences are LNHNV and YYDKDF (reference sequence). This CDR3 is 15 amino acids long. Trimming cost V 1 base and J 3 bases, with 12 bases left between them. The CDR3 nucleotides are TGTGCCACCAGCAGAGTGCGGGGGGCGGACTATGGCTACACCTTC. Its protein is CATSRVRGADYGYTF.

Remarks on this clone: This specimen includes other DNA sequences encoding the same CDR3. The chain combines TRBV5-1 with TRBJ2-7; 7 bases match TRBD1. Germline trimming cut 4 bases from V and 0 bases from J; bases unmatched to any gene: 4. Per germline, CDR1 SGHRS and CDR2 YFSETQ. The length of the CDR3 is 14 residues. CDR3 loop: CASSLGQSSYEQYF. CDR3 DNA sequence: TGCGCCAGCAGCCTGGGACAGTCCTCCTACGAGCAGTACTTC.

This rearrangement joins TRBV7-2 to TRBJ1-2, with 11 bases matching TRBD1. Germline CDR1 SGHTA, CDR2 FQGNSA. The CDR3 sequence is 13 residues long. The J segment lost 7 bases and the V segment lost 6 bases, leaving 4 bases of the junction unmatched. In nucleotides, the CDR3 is TGTGCCAGCAGTCTGGACAGGGGGCTTGGCTACACCTTC. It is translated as CASSLDRGLGYTF.

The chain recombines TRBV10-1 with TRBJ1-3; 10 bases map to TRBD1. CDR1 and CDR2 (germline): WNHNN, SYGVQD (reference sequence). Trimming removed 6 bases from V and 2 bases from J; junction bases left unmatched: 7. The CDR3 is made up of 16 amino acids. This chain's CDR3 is CASRPGQGTAGNTIYF. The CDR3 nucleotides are TGCGCCAGCAGACCGGGACAGGGGACTGCTGGAAACACCATATATTTT.

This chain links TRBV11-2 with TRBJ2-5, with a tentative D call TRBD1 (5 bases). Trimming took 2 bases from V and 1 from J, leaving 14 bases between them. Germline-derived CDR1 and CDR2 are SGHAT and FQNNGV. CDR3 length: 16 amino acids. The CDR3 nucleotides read TGTGCCAGCAGCTTAACGAACCCAGGGTCCCAAGAGACCCAGTACTTC. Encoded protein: CASSLTNPGSQETQYF.

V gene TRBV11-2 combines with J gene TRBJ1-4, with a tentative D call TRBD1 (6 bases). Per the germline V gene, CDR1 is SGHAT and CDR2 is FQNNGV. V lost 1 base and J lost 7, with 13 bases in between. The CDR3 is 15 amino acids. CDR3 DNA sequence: TGTGCCAGCAGCTTAGGGGGGGGCCGAGGTGAAAAACTGTTTTTT. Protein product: CASSLGGGRGEKLFF.

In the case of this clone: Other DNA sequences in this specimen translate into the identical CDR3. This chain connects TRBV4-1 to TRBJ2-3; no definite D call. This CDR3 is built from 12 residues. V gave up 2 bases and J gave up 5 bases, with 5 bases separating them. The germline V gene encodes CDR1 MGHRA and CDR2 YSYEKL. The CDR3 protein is CASSQPRDTQYF. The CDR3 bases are TGCGCCAGCAGCCAACCACGAGATACGCAGTATTTT.

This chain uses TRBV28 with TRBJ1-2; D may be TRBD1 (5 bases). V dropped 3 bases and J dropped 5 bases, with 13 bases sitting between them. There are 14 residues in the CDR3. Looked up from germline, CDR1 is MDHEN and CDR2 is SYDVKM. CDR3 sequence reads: CASSFRDGSYGYTF. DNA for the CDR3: TGTGCCAGCAGTTTCCGGGACGGGAGTTATGGCTACACCTTC.

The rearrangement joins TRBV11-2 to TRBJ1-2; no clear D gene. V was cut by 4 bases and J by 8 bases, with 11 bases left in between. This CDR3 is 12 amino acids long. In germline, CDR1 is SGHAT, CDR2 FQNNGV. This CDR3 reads CASSSQVVGYTF. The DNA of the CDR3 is TGTGCCAGCAGCTCGCAGGTTGTAGGCTACACCTTC.

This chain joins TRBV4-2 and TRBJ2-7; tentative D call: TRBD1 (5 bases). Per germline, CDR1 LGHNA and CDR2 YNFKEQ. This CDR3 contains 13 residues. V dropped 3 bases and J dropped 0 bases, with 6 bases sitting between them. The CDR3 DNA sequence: TGTGCCAGCAGCCACCAGGGCTCCTACGAGCAGTACTTC. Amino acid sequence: CASSHQGSYEQYF.

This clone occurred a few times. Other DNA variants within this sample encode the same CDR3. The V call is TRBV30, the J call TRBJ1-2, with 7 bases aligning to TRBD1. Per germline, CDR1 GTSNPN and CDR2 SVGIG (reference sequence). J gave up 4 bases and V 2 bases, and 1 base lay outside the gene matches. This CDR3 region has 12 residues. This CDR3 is CAWSRDSYGYTF. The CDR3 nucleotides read TGTGCCTGGAGTCGGGACAGCTATGGCTACACCTTC.